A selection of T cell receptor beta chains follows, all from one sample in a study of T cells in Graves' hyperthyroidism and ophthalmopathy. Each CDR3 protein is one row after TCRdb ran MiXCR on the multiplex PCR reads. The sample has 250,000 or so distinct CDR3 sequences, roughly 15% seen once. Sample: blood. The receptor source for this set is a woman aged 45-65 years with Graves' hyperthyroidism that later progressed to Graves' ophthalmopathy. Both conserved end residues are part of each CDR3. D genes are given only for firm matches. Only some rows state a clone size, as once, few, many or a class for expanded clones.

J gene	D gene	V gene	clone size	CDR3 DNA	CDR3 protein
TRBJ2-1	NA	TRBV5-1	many	TGCGCCAGCAGCTCCCTGGGGATCCCCGGGGGCAATGAGCAGTTCTTC	CASSSLGIPGGNEQFF
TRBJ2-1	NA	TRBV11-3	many	TGTGCCAGCAGTCTGGGGGCGCGGCGAGGCGGTGAGCAGTTCTTC	CASSLGARRGGEQFF
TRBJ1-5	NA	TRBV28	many	TGTGCCAGCAGCGTAGGGCGCAATCAGCCCCAGCATTTT	CASSVGRNQPQHF
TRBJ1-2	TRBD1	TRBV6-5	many	TGTGCCAGCAGTTACTCGGCAGGGGGCGCGAAGGAATCAGGCTACACCTTC	CASSYSAGGAKESGYTF
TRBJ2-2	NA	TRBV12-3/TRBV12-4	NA	TGTGCCAGCAGTTTAGAACAGCCACCGAACACCCGGGAGCTGTTTTTT	CASSLEQPPNTRELFF
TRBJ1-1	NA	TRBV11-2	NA	TGTGCCAGCAGCGGCGACGGGACCGGCATGAACACTGAAGCTTTCTTT	CASSGDGTGMNTEAFF
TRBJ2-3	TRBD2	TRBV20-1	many	TGCAGTGCTAGAGCCTCTAGCGGGAGGCACTCGGGAGATACGCAGTATTTT	CSARASSGRHSGDTQYF
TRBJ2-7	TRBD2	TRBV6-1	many	TGTGCCAGCAGGAACCTAGCGGGAGTGTACGAGCAGTACTTC	CASRNLAGVYEQYF
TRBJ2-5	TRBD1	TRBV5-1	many	TGCGCCAGCAGCTTGTGGGACAGCGGCCAAGAGACCCAGTACTTC	CASSLWDSGQETQYF
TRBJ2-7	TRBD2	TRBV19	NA	TGTGCCAGTAGGCGGGGGGCTAACGAGCAGTACTTC	CASRRGANEQYF
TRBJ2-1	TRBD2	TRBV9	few	TGTGCCAGCAGCGTAGAGGATGGGCGGGAGGGCCGGAATGAGCAGTTCTTC	CASSVEDGREGRNEQFF
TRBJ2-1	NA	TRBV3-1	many	TGTGCCAGCAGTTCCGGATTAATCGGGCAGTTCTTC	CASSSGLIGQFF
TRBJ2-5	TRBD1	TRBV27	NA	TGTGCCAGCAGCCCCATAACAGGGGGCGTTTCAGAGACCCAGTACTTC	CASSPITGGVSETQYF
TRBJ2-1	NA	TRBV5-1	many	TGCGCCAGCAGCTCAATAGGAGCGAGTGAGCAGTTCTTC	CASSSIGASEQFF
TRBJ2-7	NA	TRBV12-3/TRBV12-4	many	TGTGCCAGCACAGGCCTGACCGGCACCTACGAGCAGTACTTC	CASTGLTGTYEQYF
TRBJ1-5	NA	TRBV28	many	TGTGCCAGCAGTTTATTGGGAGGGGACAATCAGCCCCAGCATTTT	CASSLLGGDNQPQHF
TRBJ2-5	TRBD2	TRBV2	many	TGTGCCAGCAGTAGGCGCGGGAGTAGATACCAAGAGACCCAGTACTTC	CASSRRGSRYQETQYF
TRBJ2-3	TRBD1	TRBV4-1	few	TGCGCCAGCAGCCAACAAGGACAGGGTACAGATACGCAGTATTTT	CASSQQGQGTDTQYF
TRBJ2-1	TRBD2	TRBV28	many	TGTGCCAGCAGTTTAACGAGCGGGAGGGCCTATAGTAATGAGCAGTTCTTC	CASSLTSGRAYSNEQFF
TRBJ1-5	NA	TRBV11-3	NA	TGTGCCAGCAGCTTATGGGGGGGCAATCAGCCCCAGCATTTT	CASSLWGGNQPQHF
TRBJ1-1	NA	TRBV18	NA	TGTGCCAGCTCATATATCGGATCTGGCAGCCTATTTGAAGCTTTCTTT	CASSYIGSGSLFEAFF
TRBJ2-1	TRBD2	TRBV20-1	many	TGCAGTCCCCTAGCGGGAGGCACCAATGAGCAGTTCTTC	CSPLAGGTNEQFF
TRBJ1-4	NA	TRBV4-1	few	TGCGCCAGCAGCCGATTGGGGGTATTTAATGAAAAACTGTTTTTT	CASSRLGVFNEKLFF
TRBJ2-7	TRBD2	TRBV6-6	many	TGTGCCAGCAGTTACTCCCCGACTAGCGGGCCTTACGAGCAGTACTTC	CASSYSPTSGPYEQYF
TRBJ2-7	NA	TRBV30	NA	TGTGCCTGCGACAGGAGGAGCTCCCACGAGCAGTACTTC	CACDRRSSHEQYF
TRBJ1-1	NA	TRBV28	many	TGTGCCAGCTGGACAGTTATGAACACTGAAGCTTTCTTT	CASWTVMNTEAFF
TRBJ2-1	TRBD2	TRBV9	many	TGTGCCAGCAGCGTAGTCAGCGGGAGTATCAATGAGCAGTTCTTC	CASSVVSGSINEQFF
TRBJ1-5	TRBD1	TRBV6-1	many	TGTGCCAGCAGGGACCCGACAGGGGGCGGCAATCAGCCCCAGCATTTT	CASRDPTGGGNQPQHF
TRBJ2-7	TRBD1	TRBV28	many	TGTGCCAGCACTGGAGCCGGGACAGGGACCCCAGGGCAGTACTTC	CASTGAGTGTPGQYF
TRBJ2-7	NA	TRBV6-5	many	TGTGCCAGCAGTTACCCTTCTCTGACGAGGAGAAGGGAGCAGTACTTC	CASSYPSLTRRREQYF
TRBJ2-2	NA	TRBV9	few	TGTGCCAGCAGCGCCCCCGGGGAGCTGTTTTTT	CASSAPGELFF
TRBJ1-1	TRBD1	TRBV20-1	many	TGCAGTGCCCCACAGGGGGGAATGAACACTGAAGCTTTCTTT	CSAPQGGMNTEAFF
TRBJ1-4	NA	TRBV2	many	TGTGCCAGCAGTGAACCAGAACGGGGGGCAACTAATGAAAAACTGTTTTTT	CASSEPERGATNEKLFF
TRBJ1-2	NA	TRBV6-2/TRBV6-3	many	TGTGCCAGCAGGGACTGGGACTATGGCTACACCTTC	CASRDWDYGYTF
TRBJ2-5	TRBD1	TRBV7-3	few	TGTGCCAGCAGCCAGGGACAGGGGGTTGGGACCCAGTACTTC	CASSQGQGVGTQYF
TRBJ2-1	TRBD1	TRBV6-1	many	TGTGCCAGCAGTCCCGGGACAGGGGGCAACAATGAGCAGTTCTTC	CASSPGTGGNNEQFF
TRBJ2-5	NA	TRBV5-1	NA	TGCGCCAGCAGTTCCACACACCCTATCCAAGAGACCCAGTACTTC	CASSSTHPIQETQYF
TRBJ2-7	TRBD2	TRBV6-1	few	TGTGCCAGCAGTGTGGGACTAGTCGGTTACGAGCAGTACTTC	CASSVGLVGYEQYF
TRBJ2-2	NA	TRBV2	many	TGTGCCAGCAGTGGGGAGAACACCGGGGAGCTGTTTTTT	CASSGENTGELFF
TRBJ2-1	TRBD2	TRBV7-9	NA	TGTGCCAGCAACCCGAGCGGGGGGCCGGACAATGAGCAGTTCTTC	CASNPSGGPDNEQFF
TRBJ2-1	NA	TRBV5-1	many	TGCGCCAGCAGCTTGAAGGTGATCCGCGACCTGAACAATGAGCAGTTCTTC	CASSLKVIRDLNNEQFF
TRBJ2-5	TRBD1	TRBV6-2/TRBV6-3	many	TGTGCCAGCAGTTACTCGAAGGGGGCGCAAACAGAGACCCAGTACTTC	CASSYSKGAQTETQYF
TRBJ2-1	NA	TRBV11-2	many	TGTGCCAGCAGCCAGGGCGAGACAATGGATTCCCATGAGCAGTTCTTC	CASSQGETMDSHEQFF
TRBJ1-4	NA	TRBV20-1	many	TGCAGTGCAAAAGCCGGGGGGCCTAGGGAAAAACTGTTTTTT	CSAKAGGPREKLFF
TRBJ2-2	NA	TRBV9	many	TGTGCCAGCAGCTCCAGTCCCACCGGGGAGCTGTTTTTT	CASSSSPTGELFF
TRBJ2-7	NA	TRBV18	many	TGTGCCACGGGTCTCGATCTCGAGCAGTACTTC	CATGLDLEQYF
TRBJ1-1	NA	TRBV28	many	TGTGCCAGCAGTTTACCCCGGCCGAACACTGAAGCTTTCTTT	CASSLPRPNTEAFF
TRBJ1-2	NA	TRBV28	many	TGTGCCAGCATGAACAGAGGAGGCTACACCTTC	CASMNRGGYTF
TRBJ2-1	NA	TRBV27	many	TGTGCCAGCAGTTTATTGTCAGACAATGAGCAGTTCTTC	CASSLLSDNEQFF
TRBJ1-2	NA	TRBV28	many	TGTGCCAGCACCCGGGGGGGGACGGGCTATGGCTACACCTTC	CASTRGGTGYGYTF
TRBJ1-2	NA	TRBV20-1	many	TGCAGTGCTAGACGGGGGCCCCTGGACGGCTACACCTTC	CSARRGPLDGYTF
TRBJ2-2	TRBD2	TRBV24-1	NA	TGTGCCACCTCGGGGGGGCTGGACACCGGGGAGCTGTTTTTT	CATSGGLDTGELFF
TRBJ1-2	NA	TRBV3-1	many	TGTGCCAGCAGCCAAGTCCCTGGGACTGGCTACACCTTC	CASSQVPGTGYTF